This TCR beta chain comes out of a study of blood T cell repertoires in COVID-19. Overall study: Collection of acute and convalescent COVID-19 samples took place in the United States, Italy and Spain. PBMCs, B-cell-depleted T cells, or T cells were the source of the cDNA or gDNA that made up the material.

Per germline, CDR1 SGHNT and CDR2 YYREEE (reference sequence). CDR3 length: 14 residues. J lost 9 bases, V lost 3 bases, and 7 bases had no gene match. Per the original methods: Estimated nucleated cell counts came from reference gene primer amplification. TCRdb's copy holds only in-frame clones and misses some; the assay was immunoSEQ multiplex PCR. Clone size and the V and J calls come from that table; the DNA yielded D and trimming. The sample lists roughly 330,000 clones, around nine tenths occurring once. This clonotype originated in a man between 25 and 39 years old who had recovered from COVID-19. The V call is TRBV5-4, the J call TRBJ1-1, with 11 bases matching TRBD1. Sequencing input: PBMCs or T cells enriched from blood (not recorded which). The DNA for the CDR3 is TGTGCCAGCAGCTCCTGGACAGGGGGCGGTAAAGCTTTCTTT. It specifies CASSSWTGGGKAFF. The full variable domain, its missing parts supplied by reference TRBV5-4 and TRBJ1-1, is ETGVTQSPTHLIKTRGQQVTLRCSSQSGHNTVSWYQQALGQGPQFIFQYYREEENGRGNFPPRFSGLQFPNYSSELNVNALELDDSALYLCASSSWTGGGKAFFGQGTRLTVV.